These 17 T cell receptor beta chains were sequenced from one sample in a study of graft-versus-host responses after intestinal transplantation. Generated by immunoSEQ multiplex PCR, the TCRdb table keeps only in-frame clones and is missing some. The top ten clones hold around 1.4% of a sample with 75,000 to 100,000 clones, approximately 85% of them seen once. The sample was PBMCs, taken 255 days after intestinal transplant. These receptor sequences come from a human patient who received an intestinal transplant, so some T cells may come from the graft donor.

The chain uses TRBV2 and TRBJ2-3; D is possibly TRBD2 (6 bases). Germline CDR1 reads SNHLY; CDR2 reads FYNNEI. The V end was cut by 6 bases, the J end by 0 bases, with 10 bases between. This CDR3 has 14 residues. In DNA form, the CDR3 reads TGTGCCAGCAGGTGGGGGGAGAGCACAGATACGCAGTATTTT. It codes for CASRWGESTDTQYF.

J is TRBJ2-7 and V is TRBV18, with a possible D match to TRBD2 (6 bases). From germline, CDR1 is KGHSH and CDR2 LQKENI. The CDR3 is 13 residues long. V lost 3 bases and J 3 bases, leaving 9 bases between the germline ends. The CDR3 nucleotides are TGTGCCAGCTCACCGCCGGGGGACTACGAGCAGTACTTC. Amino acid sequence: CASSPPGDYEQYF.

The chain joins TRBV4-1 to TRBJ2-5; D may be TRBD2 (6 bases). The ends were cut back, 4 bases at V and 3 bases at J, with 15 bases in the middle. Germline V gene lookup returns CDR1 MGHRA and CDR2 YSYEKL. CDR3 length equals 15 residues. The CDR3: CASSLRGGAEETQYF. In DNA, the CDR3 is TGCGCCAGCAGCCTACGTGGCGGGGCTGAAGAGACCCAGTACTTC.

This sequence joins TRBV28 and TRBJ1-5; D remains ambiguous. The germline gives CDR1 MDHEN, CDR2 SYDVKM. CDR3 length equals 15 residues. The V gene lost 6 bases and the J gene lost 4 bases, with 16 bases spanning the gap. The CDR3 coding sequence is TGTGCCAGCAGCCTCCAATACGGATCAAATCAGCCCCAGCATTTT. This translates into CASSLQYGSNQPQHF.

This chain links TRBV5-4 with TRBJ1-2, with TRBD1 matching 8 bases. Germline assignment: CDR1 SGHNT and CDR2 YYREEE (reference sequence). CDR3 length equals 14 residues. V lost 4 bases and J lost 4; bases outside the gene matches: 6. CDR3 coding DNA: TGTGCCAGCAGCCGCCCAGGACAGGGCTATGGCTACACCTTC. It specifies CASSRPGQGYGYTF.

CDR3 in amino acids: CASSMAGNSNQPQHF. DNA of the CDR3: TGTGCCAGTAGTATGGCAGGGAATAGCAATCAGCCCCAGCATTTT. The chain recombines TRBV19 with TRBJ1-5, with D perhaps matching TRBD1 (5 bases). The CDR3 is 15 amino acids. Trimming removed 3 bases at V and 0 bases at J, with 9 bases between. Per the germline V gene, CDR1 is LNHDA and CDR2 is SQIVND (reference sequence).

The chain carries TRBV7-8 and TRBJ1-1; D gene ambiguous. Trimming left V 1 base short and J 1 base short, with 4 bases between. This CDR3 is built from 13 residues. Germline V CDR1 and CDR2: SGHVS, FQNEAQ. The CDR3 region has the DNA TGTGCCAGCAGCTTAGAAGGGAACACTGAAGCTTTCTTT. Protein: CASSLEGNTEAFF.

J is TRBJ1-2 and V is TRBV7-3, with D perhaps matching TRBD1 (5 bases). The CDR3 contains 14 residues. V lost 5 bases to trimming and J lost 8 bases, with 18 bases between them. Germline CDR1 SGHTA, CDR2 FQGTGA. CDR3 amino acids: CASSPGRGVRGYTF. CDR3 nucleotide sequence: TGTGCCAGCAGCCCCGGGCGGGGGGTCCGGGGCTACACCTTC.

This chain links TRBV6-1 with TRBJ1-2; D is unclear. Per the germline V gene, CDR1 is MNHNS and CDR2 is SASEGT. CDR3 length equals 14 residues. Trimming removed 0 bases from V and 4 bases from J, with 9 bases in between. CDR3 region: CASSEAAGLYGYTF. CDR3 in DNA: TGTGCCAGCAGTGAAGCGGCCGGTCTCTATGGCTACACCTTC.

The CDR3 loop is CASSEAWSGYTF. The DNA of the CDR3 is TGTGCCAGCAGTGAAGCGTGGTCCGGCTACACCTTC. The chain carries TRBV6-5 and TRBJ1-2; D unclear. V gave up 5 bases and J gave up 8 bases, with 12 bases separating them. The CDR3 has 12 amino acids. Germline V gene data show CDR1 as MNHEY and CDR2 as SVGAGI.

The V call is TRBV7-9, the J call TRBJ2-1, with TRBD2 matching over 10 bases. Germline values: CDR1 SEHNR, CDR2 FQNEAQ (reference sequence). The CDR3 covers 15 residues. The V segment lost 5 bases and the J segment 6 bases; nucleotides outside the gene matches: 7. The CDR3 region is CASSRGAGGPNEQFF. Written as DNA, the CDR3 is TGTGCCAGCAGCAGGGGAGCGGGAGGGCCCAATGAGCAGTTCTTC.

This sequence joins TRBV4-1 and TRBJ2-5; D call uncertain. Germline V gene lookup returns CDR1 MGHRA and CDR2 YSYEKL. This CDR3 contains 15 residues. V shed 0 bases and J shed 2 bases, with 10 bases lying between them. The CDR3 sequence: CASSQDIQSQETQYF. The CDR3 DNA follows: TGCGCCAGCAGCCAAGATATCCAGTCACAAGAGACCCAGTACTTC.

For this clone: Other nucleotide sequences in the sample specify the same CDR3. Written as DNA, the CDR3 is TGTGCCAGCAGTTTCCAGGGGGGATCCTACGAGCAGTACTTC. Protein product: CASSFQGGSYEQYF. This chain uses TRBV28 with TRBJ2-7, with D maybe TRBD1 (7 bases). Germline CDR1 is MDHEN and CDR2 is SYDVKM. Trimming took off 3 bases at V and 1 base at J, with 10 bases between the two ends. The CDR3 has 14 amino acids.

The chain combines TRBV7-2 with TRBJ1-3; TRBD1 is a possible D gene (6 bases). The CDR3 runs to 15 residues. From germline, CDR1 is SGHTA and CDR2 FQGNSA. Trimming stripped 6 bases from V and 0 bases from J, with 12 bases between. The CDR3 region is CASRLRGASGNTIYF. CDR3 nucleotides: TGTGCCAGCAGACTACGGGGGGCCTCTGGAAACACCATATATTTT.

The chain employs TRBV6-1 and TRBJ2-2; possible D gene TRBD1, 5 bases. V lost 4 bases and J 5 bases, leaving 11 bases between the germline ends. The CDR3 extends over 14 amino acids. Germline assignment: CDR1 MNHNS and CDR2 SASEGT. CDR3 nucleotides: TGTGCCAGCAGTGGACAGTATCAGACCGGGGAGCTGTTTTTT. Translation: CASSGQYQTGELFF.

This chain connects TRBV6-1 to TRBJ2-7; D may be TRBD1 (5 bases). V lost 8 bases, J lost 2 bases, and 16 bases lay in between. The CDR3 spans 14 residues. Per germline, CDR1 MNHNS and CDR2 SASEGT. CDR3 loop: CASLGPLPPYEQYF. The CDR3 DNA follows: TGTGCCAGCCTGGGGCCGTTACCTCCCTACGAGCAGTACTTC.

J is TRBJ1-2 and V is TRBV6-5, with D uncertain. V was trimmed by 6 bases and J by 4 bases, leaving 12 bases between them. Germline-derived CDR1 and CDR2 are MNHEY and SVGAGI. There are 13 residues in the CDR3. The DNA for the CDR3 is TGTGCCAGCAGCCCTTCGGCAGGCTATGGCTACACCTTC. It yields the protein CASSPSAGYGYTF.